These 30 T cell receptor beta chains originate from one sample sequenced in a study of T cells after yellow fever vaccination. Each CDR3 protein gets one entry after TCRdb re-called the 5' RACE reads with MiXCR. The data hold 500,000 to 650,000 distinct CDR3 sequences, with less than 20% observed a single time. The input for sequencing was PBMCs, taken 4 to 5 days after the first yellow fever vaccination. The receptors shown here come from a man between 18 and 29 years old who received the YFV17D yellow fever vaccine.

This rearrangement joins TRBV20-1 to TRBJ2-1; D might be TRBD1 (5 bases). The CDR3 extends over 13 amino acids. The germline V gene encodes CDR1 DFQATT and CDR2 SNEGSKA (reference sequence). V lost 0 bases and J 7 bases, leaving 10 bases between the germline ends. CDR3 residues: CSAREQVKNEQFF. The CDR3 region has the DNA TGCAGTGCTAGAGAACAGGTAAAAAATGAGCAGTTCTTC.

For the CDR3, the DNA is TGCAGCGTCCTCGGACTGAACTATGGCTACACCTTC. It is translated as CSVLGLNYGYTF. The J gene is TRBJ1-2, the V gene TRBV29-1; D unclear. The V gene's germline CDR1 is SQVTM and CDR2 ANQGSEA. The V end was cut by 6 bases, the J end by 2 bases, with 10 bases between. The CDR3 length is 12 residues.

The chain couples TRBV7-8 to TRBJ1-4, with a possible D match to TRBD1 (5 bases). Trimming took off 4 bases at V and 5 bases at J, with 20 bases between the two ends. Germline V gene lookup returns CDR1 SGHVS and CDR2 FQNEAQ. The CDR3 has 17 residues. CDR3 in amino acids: CASSSSAGGWPNEKLFF. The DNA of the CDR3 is TGTGCCAGCAGCTCCTCGGCGGGGGGGTGGCCCAATGAAAAACTGTTTTTT.

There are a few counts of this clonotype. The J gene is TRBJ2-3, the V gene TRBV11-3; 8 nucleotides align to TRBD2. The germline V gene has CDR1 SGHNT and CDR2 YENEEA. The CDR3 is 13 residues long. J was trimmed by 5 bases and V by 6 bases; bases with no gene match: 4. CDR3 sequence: CASSKRGIDTQYF. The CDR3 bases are TGTGCCAGCAGTAAGCGGGGGATAGATACGCAGTATTTT.

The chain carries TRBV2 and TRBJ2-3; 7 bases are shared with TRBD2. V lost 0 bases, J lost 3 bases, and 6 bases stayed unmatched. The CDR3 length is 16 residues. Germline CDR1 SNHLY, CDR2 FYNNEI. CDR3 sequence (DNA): TGTGCCAGCAGTGAAGCGAGGATCGGGGGGACAGATACGCAGTATTTT. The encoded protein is CASSEARIGGTDTQYF.

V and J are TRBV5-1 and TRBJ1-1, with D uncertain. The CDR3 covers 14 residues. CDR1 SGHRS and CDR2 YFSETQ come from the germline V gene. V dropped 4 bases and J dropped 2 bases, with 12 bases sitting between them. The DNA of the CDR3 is TGCGCCAGCAGCCCGCGAACGAGAAACACTGAAGCTTTCTTT. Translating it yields CASSPRTRNTEAFF. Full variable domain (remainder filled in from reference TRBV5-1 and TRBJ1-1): KAGVTQTPRYLIKTRGQQVTLSCSPISGHRSVSWYQQTPGQGLQFLFEYFSETQRNKGNFPGRFSGRQFSNSRSEMNVSTLELGDSALYLCASSPRTRNTEAFFGQGTRLTVV.

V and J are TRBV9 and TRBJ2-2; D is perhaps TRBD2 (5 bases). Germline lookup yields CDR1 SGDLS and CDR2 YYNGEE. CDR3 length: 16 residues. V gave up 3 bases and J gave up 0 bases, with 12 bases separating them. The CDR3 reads CASSDRAETNTGELFF. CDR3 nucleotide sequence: TGTGCCAGCAGCGACCGAGCGGAGACGAACACCGGGGAGCTGTTTTTT.

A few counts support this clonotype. This CDR3 is CASSLDGTEVSYEQYF. CDR3 DNA sequence: TGCGCCAGCAGCTTGGACGGGACGGAGGTCTCCTACGAGCAGTACTTC. The chain combines TRBV5-1 with TRBJ2-7, with D perhaps TRBD1 or TRBD2 (5 bases each). The V gene lost 0 bases and the J gene lost 0 bases, with 13 bases spanning the gap. This CDR3 is built from 16 residues. Germline V CDR1 and CDR2: SGHRS, YFSETQ.

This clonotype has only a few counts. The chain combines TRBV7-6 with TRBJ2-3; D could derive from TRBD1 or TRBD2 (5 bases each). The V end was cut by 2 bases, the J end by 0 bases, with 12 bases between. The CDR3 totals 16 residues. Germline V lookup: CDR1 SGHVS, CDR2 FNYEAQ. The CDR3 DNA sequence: TGTGCCAGCAGCTTAAACGGGGCTTCTAGCACAGATACGCAGTATTTT. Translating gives CASSLNGASSTDTQYF.

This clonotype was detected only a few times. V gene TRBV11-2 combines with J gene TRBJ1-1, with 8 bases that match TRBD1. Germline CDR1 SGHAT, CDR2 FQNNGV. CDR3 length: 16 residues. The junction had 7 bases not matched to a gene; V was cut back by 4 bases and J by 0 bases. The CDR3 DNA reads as TGTGCCAGCAGCTCCTGGACAGGGAAGATGAACACTGAAGCTTTCTTT. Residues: CASSSWTGKMNTEAFF.

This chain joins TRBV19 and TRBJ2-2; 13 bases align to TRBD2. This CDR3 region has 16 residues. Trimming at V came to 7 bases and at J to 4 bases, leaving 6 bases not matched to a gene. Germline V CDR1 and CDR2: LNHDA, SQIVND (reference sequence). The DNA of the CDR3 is TGTGCCAGTAAAGGACTAGCGGGGGACCCCACCGGGGAGCTGTTTTTT. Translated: CASKGLAGDPTGELFF.

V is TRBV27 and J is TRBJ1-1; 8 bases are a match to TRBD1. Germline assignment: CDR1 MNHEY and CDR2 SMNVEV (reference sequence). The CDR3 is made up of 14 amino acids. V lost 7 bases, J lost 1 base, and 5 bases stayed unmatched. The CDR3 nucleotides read TGTGCCAGCAATCAGGGGGCAGCGAACACTGAAGCTTTCTTT. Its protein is CASNQGAANTEAFF.

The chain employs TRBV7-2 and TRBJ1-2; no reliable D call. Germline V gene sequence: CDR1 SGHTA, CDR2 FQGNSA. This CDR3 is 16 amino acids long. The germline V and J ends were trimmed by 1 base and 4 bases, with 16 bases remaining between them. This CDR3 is CASSLVSGKNLYGYTF. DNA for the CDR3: TGTGCCAGCAGCTTAGTATCGGGGAAAAACCTCTATGGCTACACCTTC.

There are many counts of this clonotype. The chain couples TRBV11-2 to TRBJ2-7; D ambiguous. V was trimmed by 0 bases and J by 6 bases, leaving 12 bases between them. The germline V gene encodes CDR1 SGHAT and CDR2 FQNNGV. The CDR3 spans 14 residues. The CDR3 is CASSLDRLSPEQYF. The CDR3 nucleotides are TGTGCCAGCAGCTTAGATAGGTTATCGCCCGAGCAGTACTTC.

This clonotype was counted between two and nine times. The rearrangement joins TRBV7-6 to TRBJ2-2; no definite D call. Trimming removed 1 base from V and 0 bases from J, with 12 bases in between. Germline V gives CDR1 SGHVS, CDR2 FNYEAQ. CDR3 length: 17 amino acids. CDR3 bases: TGTGCCAGCAGCTTAGAACCTGGTCGGCCGAACACCGGGGAGCTGTTTTTT. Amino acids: CASSLEPGRPNTGELFF.

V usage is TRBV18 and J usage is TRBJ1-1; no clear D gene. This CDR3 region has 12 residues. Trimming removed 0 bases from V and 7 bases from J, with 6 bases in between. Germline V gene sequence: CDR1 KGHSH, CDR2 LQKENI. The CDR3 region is CASSPPTHEAFF. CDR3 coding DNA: TGTGCCAGCTCACCACCGACCCATGAAGCTTTCTTT.

CDR3 region: CASSVERTVYEQYF. CDR3 sequence (DNA): TGTGCCAGCAGCGTAGAAAGGACAGTGTACGAGCAGTACTTC. The chain is built from TRBV7-2 and TRBJ2-7; D might be TRBD1 (6 bases). Germline CDR1 and CDR2: SGHTA and FQGNSA. The CDR3 is 14 residues long. Trimming left V 5 bases short and J 4 bases short, with 15 bases between. Drawing the rest from reference TRBV7-2 and TRBJ2-7, the complete variable domain is GAGVSQSPSNKVTEKGKDVELRCDPISGHTALYWYRQSLGQGLEFLIYFQGNSAPDKSGLPSDRFSAERTGGSVSTLTIQRTQQEDSAVYLCASSVERTVYEQYFGPGTRLTVT.

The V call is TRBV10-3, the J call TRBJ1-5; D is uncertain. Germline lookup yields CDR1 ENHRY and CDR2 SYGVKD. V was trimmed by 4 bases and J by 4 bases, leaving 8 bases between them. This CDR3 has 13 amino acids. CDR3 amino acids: CAISGAGNQPQHF. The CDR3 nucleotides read TGTGCCATCAGTGGGGCGGGGAATCAGCCCCAGCATTTT.

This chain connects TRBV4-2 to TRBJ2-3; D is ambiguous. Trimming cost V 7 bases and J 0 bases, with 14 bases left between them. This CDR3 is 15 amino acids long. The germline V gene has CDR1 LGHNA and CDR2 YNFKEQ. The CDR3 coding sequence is TGTGCCAGCACCCCCCAGTTCTCTAGCACAGATACGCAGTATTTT. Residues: CASTPQFSSTDTQYF.

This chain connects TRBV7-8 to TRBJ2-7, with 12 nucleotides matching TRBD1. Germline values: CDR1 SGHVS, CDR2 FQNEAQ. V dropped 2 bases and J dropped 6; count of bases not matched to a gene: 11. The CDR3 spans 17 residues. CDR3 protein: CASSLTGTGGGSVEQYV. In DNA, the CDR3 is TGTGCCAGCAGCTTAACTGGGACAGGGGGCGGTTCTGTCGAGCAGTACGTC.

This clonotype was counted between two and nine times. The CDR3 sequence is CASEGRGQPQHF. The DNA of the CDR3 is TGTGCCAGCGAGGGTCGGGGTCAGCCCCAGCATTTT. The genes are TRBV6-6 and TRBJ1-5; no clear D gene. This CDR3 has 12 amino acids. V lost 8 bases to trimming and J lost 6 bases, with 11 bases between them. In germline, CDR1 is MNHNY, CDR2 SVGAGI (reference sequence).

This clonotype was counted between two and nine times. The CDR3 loop is CASSSIPSGGVGDTQYF. Here the CDR3 DNA reads TGTGCCAGCAGCTCGATTCCAAGCGGGGGGGTGGGAGATACGCAGTATTTT. The chain employs TRBV7-3 and TRBJ2-3, with 10 bases matching TRBD2. The V gene end was trimmed by 4 bases and the J gene end by 5 bases; junction bases not matched to a gene: 12. This CDR3 comprises 17 residues. The V gene's germline CDR1 is SGHTA and CDR2 FQGTGA. The variable domain in full, with the rest retrieved from reference TRBV7-3 and TRBJ2-3, is GAGVSQTPSNKVTEKGKYVELRCDPISGHTALYWYRQSLGQGPEFLIYFQGTGAADDSGLPNDRFFAVRPEGSVSTLKIQRTERGDSAVYLCASSSIPSGGVGDTQYFGPGTRLTVL.

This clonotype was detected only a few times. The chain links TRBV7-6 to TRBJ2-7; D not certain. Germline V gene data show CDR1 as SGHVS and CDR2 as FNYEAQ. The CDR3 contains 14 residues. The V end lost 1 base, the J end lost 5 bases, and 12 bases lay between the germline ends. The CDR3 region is CASSLGGGGDEQYV. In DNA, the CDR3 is TGTGCCAGCAGCTTAGGAGGCGGCGGCGACGAGCAGTACGTC.

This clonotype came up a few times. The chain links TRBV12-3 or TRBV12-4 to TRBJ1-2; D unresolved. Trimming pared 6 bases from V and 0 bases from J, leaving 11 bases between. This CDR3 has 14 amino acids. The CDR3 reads CASSPTVTNYGYTF. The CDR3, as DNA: TGTGCCAGCAGCCCGACCGTTACTAACTATGGCTACACCTTC.

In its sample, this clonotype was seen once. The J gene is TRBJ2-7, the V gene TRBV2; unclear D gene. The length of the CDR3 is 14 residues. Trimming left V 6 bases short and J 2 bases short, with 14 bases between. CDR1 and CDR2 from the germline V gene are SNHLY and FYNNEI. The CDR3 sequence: CASRLITTTYEQYF. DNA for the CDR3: TGTGCCAGCAGGCTAATTACAACAACCTACGAGCAGTACTTC.

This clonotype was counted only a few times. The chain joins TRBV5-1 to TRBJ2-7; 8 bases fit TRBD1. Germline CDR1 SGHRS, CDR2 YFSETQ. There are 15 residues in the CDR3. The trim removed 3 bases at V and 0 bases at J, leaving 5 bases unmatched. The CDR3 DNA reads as TGCGCCAGCAGCTACCGGACAGGGATCTCCTACGAGCAGTACTTC. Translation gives CASSYRTGISYEQYF.

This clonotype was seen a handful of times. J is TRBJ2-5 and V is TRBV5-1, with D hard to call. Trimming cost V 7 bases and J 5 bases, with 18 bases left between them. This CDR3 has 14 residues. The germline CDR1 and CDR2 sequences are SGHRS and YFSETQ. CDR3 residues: CASGEPEIKETQYF. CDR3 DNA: TGCGCCAGCGGAGAGCCGGAGATCAAGGAGACCCAGTACTTC.

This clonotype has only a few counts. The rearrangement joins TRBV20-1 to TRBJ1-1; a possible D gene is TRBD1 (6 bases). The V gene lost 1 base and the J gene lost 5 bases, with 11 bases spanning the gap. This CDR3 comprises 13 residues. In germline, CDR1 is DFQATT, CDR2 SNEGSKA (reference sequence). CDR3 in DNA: TGCAGTGCTAGAGGGGGGGCGCTTACTGAAGCTTTCTTT. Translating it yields CSARGGALTEAFF.

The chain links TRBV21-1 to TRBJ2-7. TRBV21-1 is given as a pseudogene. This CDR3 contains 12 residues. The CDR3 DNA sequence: TGTGCCAGCAGCAAGATCTTGGGTGAGCAGTACGTC. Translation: CASSKILGEQYV.

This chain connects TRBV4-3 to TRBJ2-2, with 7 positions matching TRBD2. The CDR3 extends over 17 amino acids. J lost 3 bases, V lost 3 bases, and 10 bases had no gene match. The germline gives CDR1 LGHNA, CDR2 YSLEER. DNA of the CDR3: TGCGCCAGCAGCCACGGAGAGTTCGGGGGGTACACCGGGGAGCTGTTTTTT. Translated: CASSHGEFGGYTGELFF.